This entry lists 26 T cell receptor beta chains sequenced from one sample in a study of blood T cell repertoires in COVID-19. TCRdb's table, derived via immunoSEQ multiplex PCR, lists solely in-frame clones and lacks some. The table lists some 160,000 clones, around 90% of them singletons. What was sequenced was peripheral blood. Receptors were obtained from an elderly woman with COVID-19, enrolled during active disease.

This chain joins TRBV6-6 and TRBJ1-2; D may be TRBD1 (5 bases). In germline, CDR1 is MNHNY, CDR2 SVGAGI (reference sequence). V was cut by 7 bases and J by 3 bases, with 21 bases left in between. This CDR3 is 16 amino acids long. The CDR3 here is CASTTRAGTGDYGYTF. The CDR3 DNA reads TGTGCCAGCACTACCCGGGCCGGGACGGGGGACTATGGCTACACCTTC.

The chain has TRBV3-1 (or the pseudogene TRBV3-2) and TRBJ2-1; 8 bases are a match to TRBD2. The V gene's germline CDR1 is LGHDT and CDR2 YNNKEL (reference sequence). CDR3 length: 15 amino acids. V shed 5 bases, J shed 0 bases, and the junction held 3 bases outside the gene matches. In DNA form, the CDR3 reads TGTGCCAGCAGCGTTACTAGCGGCTCCTACAATGAGCAGTTCTTC. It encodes CASSVTSGSYNEQFF.

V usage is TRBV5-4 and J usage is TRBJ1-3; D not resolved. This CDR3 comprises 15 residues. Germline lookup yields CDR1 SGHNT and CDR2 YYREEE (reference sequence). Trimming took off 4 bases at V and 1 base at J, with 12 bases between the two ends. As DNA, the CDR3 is TGTGCCAGCAGCCGAGGGCTTGGGTCTGGAAACACCATATATTTT. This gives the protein CASSRGLGSGNTIYF. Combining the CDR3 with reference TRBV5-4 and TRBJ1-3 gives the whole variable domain ETGVTQSPTHLIKTRGQQVTLRCSSQSGHNTVSWYQQALGQGPQFIFQYYREEENGRGNFPPRFSGLQFPNYSSELNVNALELDDSALYLCASSRGLGSGNTIYFGEGSWLTVV.

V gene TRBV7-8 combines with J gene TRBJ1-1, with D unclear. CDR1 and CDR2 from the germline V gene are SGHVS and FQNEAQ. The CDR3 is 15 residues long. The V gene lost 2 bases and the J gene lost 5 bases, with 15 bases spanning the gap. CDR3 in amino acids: CASSLSTGSFTEAFF. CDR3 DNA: TGTGCCAGCAGCTTATCAACCGGGTCGTTTACTGAAGCTTTCTTT.

In DNA form, the CDR3 reads TGTGCCAGCTTCGACCGGGACAGAATCGACAATGAGCAGTTCTTC. The encoded protein is CASFDRDRIDNEQFF. V gene TRBV28 combines with J gene TRBJ2-1; 7 nucleotides match TRBD1. Trimming at V came to 8 bases and at J to 5 bases, leaving 12 bases not matched to a gene. This CDR3 region has 15 residues. Germline loops: CDR1 MDHEN, CDR2 SYDVKM.

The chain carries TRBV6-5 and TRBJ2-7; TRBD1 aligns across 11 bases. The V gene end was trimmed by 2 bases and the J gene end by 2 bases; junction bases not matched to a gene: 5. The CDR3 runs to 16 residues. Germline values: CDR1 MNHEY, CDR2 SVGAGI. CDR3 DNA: TGTGCCAGCAGTTACGGGACAGGGGGACGAACCTACGAGCAGTACTTC. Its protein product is CASSYGTGGRTYEQYF.

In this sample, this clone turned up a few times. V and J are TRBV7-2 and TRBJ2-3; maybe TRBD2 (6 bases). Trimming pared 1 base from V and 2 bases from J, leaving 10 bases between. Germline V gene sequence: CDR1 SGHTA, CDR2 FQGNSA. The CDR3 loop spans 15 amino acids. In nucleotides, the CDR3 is TGTGCCAGCAGCTTAGTCGGCGGGAACACAGATACGCAGTATTTT. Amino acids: CASSLVGGNTDTQYF.

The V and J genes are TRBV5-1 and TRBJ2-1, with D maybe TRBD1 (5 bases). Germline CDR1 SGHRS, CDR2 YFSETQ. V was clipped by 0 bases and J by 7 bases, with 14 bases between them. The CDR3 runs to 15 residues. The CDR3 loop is CASSLEGMKGNEQFF. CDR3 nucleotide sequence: TGCGCCAGCAGCTTGGAAGGGATGAAGGGGAATGAGCAGTTCTTC.

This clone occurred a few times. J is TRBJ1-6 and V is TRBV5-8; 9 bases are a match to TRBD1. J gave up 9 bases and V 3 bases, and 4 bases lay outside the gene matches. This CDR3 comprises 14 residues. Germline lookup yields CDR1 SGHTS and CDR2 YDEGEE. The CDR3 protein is CASSSGTGISPLHF. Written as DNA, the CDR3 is TGTGCCAGCAGCTCCGGGACAGGGATTTCACCCCTCCACTTT.

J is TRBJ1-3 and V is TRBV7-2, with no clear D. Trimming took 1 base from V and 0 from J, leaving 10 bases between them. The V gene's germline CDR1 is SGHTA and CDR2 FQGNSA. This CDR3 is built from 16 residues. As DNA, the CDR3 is TGTGCCAGCAGCTTAGGAGCCACGAGCTCTGGAAACACCATATATTTT. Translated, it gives CASSLGATSSGNTIYF.

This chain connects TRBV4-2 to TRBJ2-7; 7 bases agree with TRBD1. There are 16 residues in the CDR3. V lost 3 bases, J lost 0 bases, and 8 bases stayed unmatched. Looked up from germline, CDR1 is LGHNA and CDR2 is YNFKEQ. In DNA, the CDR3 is TGTGCCAGCAGCCAGGTGGGACAGCCGAGCTCCTACGAGCAGTACTTC. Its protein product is CASSQVGQPSSYEQYF.

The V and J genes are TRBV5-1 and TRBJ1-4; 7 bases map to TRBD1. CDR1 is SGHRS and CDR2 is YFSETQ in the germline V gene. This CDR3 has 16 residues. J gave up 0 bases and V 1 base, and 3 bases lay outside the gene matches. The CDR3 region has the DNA TGCGCCAGCAGCTTGCGACAGGGTACAACTAATGAAAAACTGTTTTTT. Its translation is CASSLRQGTTNEKLFF.

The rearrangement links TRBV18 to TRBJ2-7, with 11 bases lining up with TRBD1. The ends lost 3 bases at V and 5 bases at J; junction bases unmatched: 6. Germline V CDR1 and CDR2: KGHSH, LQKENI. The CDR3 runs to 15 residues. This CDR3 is CASSPGTGGTHEQYF. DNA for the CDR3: TGTGCCAGCTCACCTGGGACAGGGGGAACCCACGAGCAGTACTTC.

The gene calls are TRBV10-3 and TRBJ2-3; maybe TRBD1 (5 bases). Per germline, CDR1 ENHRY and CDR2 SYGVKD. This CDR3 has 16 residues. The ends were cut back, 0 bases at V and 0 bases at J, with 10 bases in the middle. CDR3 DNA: TGTGCCATCAGTGAGTCTAGGGGCAGAAGCACAGATACGCAGTATTTT. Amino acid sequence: CAISESRGRSTDTQYF.

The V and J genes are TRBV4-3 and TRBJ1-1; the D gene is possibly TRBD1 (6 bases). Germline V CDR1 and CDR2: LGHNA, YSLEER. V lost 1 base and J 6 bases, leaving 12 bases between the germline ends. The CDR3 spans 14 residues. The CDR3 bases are TGCGCCAGCAGCCAAGTAGGACAGAAGGCTGAAGCTTTCTTT. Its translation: CASSQVGQKAEAFF.

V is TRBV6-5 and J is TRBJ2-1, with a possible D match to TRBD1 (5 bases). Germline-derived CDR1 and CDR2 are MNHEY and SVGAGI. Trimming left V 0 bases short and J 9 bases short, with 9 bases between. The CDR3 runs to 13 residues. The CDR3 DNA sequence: TGTGCCAGCAGTTACTCGATAGGGGCTGAGCAGTTCTTC. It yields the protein CASSYSIGAEQFF.

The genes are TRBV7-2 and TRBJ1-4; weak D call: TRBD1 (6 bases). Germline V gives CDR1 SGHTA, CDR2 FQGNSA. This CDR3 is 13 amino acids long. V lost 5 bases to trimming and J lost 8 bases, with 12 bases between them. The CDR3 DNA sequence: TGTGCCAGCAGCGTAGGACAGCGAGAAAAACTGTTTTTT. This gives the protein CASSVGQREKLFF.

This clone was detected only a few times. The CDR3 reads CASRKLAGGETQYF. CDR3 DNA sequence: TGTGCCAGCAGGAAACTAGCGGGAGGGGAGACCCAGTACTTC. The J gene is TRBJ2-5, the V gene TRBV6-5; 13 nucleotides match TRBD2. This CDR3 contains 14 residues. The J segment lost 5 bases and the V segment lost 6 bases, leaving 3 bases of the junction unmatched. Germline V lookup: CDR1 MNHEY, CDR2 SVGAGI.

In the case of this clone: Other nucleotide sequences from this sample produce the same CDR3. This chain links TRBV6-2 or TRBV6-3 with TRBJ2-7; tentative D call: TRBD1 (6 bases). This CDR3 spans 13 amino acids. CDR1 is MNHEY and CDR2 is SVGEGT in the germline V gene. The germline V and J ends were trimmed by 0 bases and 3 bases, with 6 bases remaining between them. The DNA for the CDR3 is TGTGCCAGCAGTTACTCGACAGGCTACGAGCAGTACTTC. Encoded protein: CASSYSTGYEQYF.

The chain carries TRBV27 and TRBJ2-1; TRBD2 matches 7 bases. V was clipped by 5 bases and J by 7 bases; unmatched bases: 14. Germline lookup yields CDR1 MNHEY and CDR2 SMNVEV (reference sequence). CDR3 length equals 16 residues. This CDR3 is CASSKMGGAHYNEQFF. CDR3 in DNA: TGTGCCAGCAGTAAAATGGGAGGGGCCCACTATAATGAGCAGTTCTTC.

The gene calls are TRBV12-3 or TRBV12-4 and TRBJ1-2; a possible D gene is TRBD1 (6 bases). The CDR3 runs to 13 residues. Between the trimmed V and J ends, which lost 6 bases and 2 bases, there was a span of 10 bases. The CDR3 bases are TGTGCCAGCAGCCTGACAGGAAACTATGGCTACACCTTC. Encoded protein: CASSLTGNYGYTF.

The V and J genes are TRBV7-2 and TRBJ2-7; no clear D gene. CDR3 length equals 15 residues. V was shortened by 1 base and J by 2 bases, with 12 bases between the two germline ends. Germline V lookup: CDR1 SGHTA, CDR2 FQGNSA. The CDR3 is CASSLGATETYEQYF. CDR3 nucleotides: TGTGCCAGCAGCTTAGGGGCTACCGAAACCTACGAGCAGTACTTC.

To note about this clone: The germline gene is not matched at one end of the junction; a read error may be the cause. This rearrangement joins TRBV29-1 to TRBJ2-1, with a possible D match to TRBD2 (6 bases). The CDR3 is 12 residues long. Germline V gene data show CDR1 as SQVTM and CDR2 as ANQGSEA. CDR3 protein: CSSRDSNNEQFF. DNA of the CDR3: TGCAGCTCTCGGGACTCCAACAATGAGCAGTTCTTC.

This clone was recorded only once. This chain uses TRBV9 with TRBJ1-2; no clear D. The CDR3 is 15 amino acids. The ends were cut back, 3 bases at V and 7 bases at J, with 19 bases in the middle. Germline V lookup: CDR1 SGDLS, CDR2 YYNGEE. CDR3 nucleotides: TGTGCCAGCAGCGCGGCGCCGGGGAGGGTTGCTGGCTACACCTTC. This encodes CASSAAPGRVAGYTF.

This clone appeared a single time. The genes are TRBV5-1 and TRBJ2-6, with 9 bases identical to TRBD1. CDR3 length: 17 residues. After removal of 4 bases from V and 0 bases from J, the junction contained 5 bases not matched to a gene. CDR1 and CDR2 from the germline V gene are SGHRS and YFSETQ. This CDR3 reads CASSARQGDSGANVLTF. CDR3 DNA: TGCGCCAGCAGCGCCAGACAGGGGGACTCTGGGGCCAACGTCCTGACTTTC.

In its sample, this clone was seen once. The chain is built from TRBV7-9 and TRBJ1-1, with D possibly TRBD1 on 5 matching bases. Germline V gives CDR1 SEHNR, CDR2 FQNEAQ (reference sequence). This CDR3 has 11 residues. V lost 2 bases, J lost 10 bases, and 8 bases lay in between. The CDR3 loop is CASSLMGGAFF. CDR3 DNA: TGTGCCAGCAGCTTAATGGGGGGAGCTTTCTTT.